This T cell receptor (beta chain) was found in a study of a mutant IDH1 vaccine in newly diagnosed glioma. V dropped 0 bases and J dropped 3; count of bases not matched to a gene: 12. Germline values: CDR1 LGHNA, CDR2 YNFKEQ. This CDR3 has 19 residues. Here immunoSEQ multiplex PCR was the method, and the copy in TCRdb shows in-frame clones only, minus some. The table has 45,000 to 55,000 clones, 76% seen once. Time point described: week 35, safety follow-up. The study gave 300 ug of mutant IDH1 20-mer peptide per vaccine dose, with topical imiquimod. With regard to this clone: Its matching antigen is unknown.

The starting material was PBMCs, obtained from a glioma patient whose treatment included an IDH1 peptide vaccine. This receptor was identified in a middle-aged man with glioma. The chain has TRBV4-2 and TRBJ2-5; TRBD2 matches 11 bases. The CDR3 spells CASSQDPLGTSGVEETQYF. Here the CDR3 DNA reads TGTGCCAGCAGCCAAGACCCGCTCGGGACTAGCGGAGTCGAAGAGACCCAGTACTTC.